Listed here are 32 T cell receptor beta chains from one sample, sequenced in a study of T-cell reconstitution after alpha-beta-depleted transplantation in children (dated by TCRdb to about 2016). The library was generated by PCR. TCRdb names Illumina HiSeq 2500 as the instrument used. Molecular barcoding was employed in the preparation of TCR libraries, with unique molecular identifiers being used to normalize TCRbeta repertoire quantification. TCRdb reworked the public reads: Q25 trimming with fastp, MiXCR clone assembly, productive beta chains retained. Every distinct CDR3 protein forms one entry, paired with its most common genes and DNA. The sample table shows a few hundred thousand distinct CDR3 sequences, and about 40% are seen once. The ten largest clones capture approximately 30% of the sample. Explained via the paper, the treatment or condition label denotes: allogeneic hematopoietic cell transplantation with graft depleted of TCRalphabeta T cells and CD19 B cells.

The material was PBMCs, obtained before TCRalphabeta/CD19-depleted stem cell transplant. These receptors all come from a girl aged 2-15 years with aplastic anemia, due to receive a stem cell transplant.

This clonotype was seen ten or more times. This chain uses TRBV9 with TRBJ2-2, with D possibly TRBD1 on 5 matching bases. The CDR3 covers 13 residues. The V end was cut by 4 bases, the J end by 6 bases, with 10 bases between. Germline V gives CDR1 SGDLS, CDR2 YYNGEE. The CDR3 spells CASSFPGSGELFF. CDR3 in DNA: TGTGCCAGCAGCTTCCCAGGGTCCGGGGAGCTGTTTTTT.

The chain recombines TRBV18 with TRBJ2-1; 9 positions agree with TRBD1. Germline V gene data show CDR1 as KGHSH and CDR2 as LQKENI. This CDR3 is built from 15 residues. Trimming at V came to 3 bases and at J to 3 bases, leaving 3 bases not matched to a gene. CDR3 coding DNA: TGTGCCAGCTCACCCCGGACAGGGGACTACAATGAGCAGTTCTTC. This gives the protein CASSPRTGDYNEQFF.

In this sample, this clonotype turned up many times. The V and J genes are TRBV20-1 and TRBJ2-1; 11 positions agree with TRBD2. Germline assignment: CDR1 DFQATT and CDR2 SNEGSKA (reference sequence). The junction had 5 bases not matched to a gene; V was cut back by 3 bases and J by 7 bases. This CDR3 is 14 amino acids long. CDR3 residues: CSARLRTSGNEQFF. CDR3 sequence (DNA): TGCAGTGCTAGGCTCCGGACTAGCGGGAATGAGCAGTTCTTC.

V gene TRBV6-5 combines with J gene TRBJ1-5; maybe TRBD1 (5 bases). Germline V gene data show CDR1 as MNHEY and CDR2 as SVGAGI. V was clipped by 4 bases and J by 0 bases, with 16 bases between them. There are 17 residues in the CDR3. The CDR3 region has the DNA TGTGCCAGCAGTTTGGAGAGCCGGGACGGTAGCAATCAGCCCCAGCATTTT. It is translated as CASSLESRDGSNQPQHF.

This chain's CDR3 is CSARGLAEETQYF. DNA for the CDR3: TGCAGTGCTAGAGGGCTAGCCGAAGAGACCCAGTACTTC. This chain joins TRBV20-1 and TRBJ2-5; D might be TRBD2 (5 bases). The germline V gene has CDR1 DFQATT and CDR2 SNEGSKA (reference sequence). The germline V and J ends were trimmed by 1 base and 3 bases, with 9 bases remaining between them. The CDR3 has 13 amino acids.

The J gene is TRBJ2-7, the V gene TRBV4-1; D call uncertain. Looked up from germline, CDR1 is MGHRA and CDR2 is YSYEKL. The V and J ends lost 4 bases and 0 bases respectively, with 19 bases between them. The length of the CDR3 is 17 residues. The CDR3 reads CASSLKPPQDDSYEQYF. The CDR3 DNA is TGCGCCAGCAGCCTAAAACCCCCGCAGGACGACTCCTACGAGCAGTACTTC.

Of note for this clonotype: A much more abundant neighbour one base away suggests this may be a read error. This rearrangement joins TRBV11-2 to TRBJ1-2; unclear D gene. Looked up from germline, CDR1 is SGHAT and CDR2 is FQNNGV. The CDR3 totals 15 residues. The DNA of the CDR3 is TGTGCCAGCAGCTTAAGGCGGGCGGAGACCTATGGCGACACCTTC. This translates into CASSLRRAETYGDTF.

This clonotype was found a few times. The chain employs TRBV30 and TRBJ2-3; D is unresolved. In germline, CDR1 is GTSNPN, CDR2 SVGIG (reference sequence). CDR3 length equals 13 residues. V dropped 4 bases and J dropped 1 base, with 9 bases sitting between them. The DNA for the CDR3 is TGTGCCTGGACAACGGGCGGCACAGATACGCAGTATTTT. Its translation is CAWTTGGTDTQYF.

The rearrangement links TRBV4-2 to TRBJ2-1, with TRBD2 identical over 10 bases. The CDR3 is 16 amino acids. J gave up 6 bases and V 0 bases, and 5 bases lay outside the gene matches. The germline V gene has CDR1 LGHNA and CDR2 YNFKEQ. The CDR3 reads CASSQDPSGSANEQFF. The DNA of the CDR3 is TGTGCCAGCAGCCAAGACCCTAGCGGGAGTGCCAATGAGCAGTTCTTC.

This chain uses TRBV28 with TRBJ1-5, with D hard to call. Trimming removed 3 bases from V and 3 bases from J, with 12 bases in between. Germline V gene data show CDR1 as MDHEN and CDR2 as SYDVKM. This CDR3 comprises 15 residues. Here the CDR3 reads CASSFSLGINQPQHF. Here the CDR3 DNA reads TGTGCCAGCAGTTTTAGTCTTGGTATCAATCAGCCCCAGCATTTT. Drawing the rest from reference TRBV28 and TRBJ1-5, the complete variable domain is DVKVTQSSRYLVKRTGEKVFLECVQDMDHENMFWYRQDPGLGLRLIYFSYDVKMKEKGDIPEGYSVSREKKERFSLILESASTNQTSMYLCASSFSLGINQPQHFGDGTRLSIL.

This clonotype turned up a few times. The genes are TRBV20-1 and TRBJ1-5; D is ambiguous. This CDR3 region has 13 residues. V was cut by 0 bases and J by 6 bases, with 9 bases left in between. Germline V gives CDR1 DFQATT, CDR2 SNEGSKA (reference sequence). The CDR3 reads CSARDQVSQPQHF. CDR3 DNA sequence: TGCAGTGCTAGAGATCAGGTGTCTCAGCCCCAGCATTTT.

In its sample, this clonotype was seen many times. The chain combines TRBV5-1 with TRBJ1-2; TRBD1 aligns across 11 bases. With 3 bases clipped from V and 4 bases from J, the junction kept 5 bases outside the gene matches. This CDR3 has 15 amino acids. Per germline, CDR1 SGHRS and CDR2 YFSETQ. In DNA, the CDR3 is TGCGCCAGCAGCTCTGGACAGGGGGCGATCTATGGCTACACCTTC. It encodes CASSSGQGAIYGYTF.

The table lists this clonotype with many counts. V and J are TRBV29-1 and TRBJ2-7, with 9 bases that match TRBD2. V shed 6 bases and J 7 bases; nucleotides not matched to a gene: 7. The CDR3 contains 12 residues. The V gene's germline CDR1 is SQVTM and CDR2 ANQGSEA. The CDR3 DNA sequence: TGCAGCGTCGATAGCGGGAGTGAAGAGCAGTACTTC. Translated: CSVDSGSEEQYF.

The chain carries TRBV20-1 and TRBJ2-1, with 11 bases aligning to TRBD2. V shed 5 bases, J shed 9 bases, and the junction held 12 bases outside the gene matches. This CDR3 has 15 residues. The germline CDR1 and CDR2 sequences are DFQATT and SNEGSKA (reference sequence). The CDR3: CSAGFSGRATTEQFF. The CDR3 DNA is TGCAGTGCTGGCTTTAGCGGGAGGGCCACTACTGAGCAGTTCTTC.

This clonotype was detected many times. The CDR3 reads CSASRNTGNTIYF. Here the CDR3 DNA reads TGCAGTGCTAGCAGGAACACTGGAAACACCATATATTTT. V is TRBV20-1 and J is TRBJ1-3; D unresolved. From germline, CDR1 is DFQATT and CDR2 SNEGSKA (reference sequence). The CDR3 length is 13 residues. Trimming pared 3 bases from V and 2 bases from J, leaving 8 bases between.

The chain joins TRBV7-9 to TRBJ2-1; 8 bases match TRBD2. The CDR3 runs to 14 residues. CDR1 is SEHNR and CDR2 is FQNEAQ in the germline V gene (reference sequence). V lost 2 bases to trimming and J lost 8 bases; unmatched junction nucleotides: 5. This CDR3 reads CASSLSGRPDEQFF. As DNA, the CDR3 is TGTGCCAGCAGCTTAAGCGGGAGACCGGATGAGCAGTTCTTC.

A few counts support this clonotype. V and J are TRBV7-2 and TRBJ2-1; possibly TRBD1 for D (6 bases). Trimming removed 1 base at V and 5 bases at J, with 9 bases between. The CDR3 loop spans 14 amino acids. Germline CDR1 reads SGHTA; CDR2 reads FQGNSA. The CDR3 DNA reads TGTGCCAGCAGCTTAGAACCAGGGGACAATGAGCAGTTCTTC. It translates to CASSLEPGDNEQFF.

The chain joins TRBV10-3 to TRBJ2-7; possible D gene TRBD1, 5 bases. With 5 bases removed from V and 2 bases from J, the gap between germline ends came to 10 bases. Germline assignment: CDR1 ENHRY and CDR2 SYGVKD. CDR3 length: 13 amino acids. The CDR3 DNA reads as TGTGCCATCAGTACAGGATTCCCCTACGAGCAGTACTTC. Its translation is CAISTGFPYEQYF.

This clonotype was observed many times. This chain uses TRBV5-1 with TRBJ2-1; 12 bases fit TRBD2. The CDR3 is made up of 17 amino acids. Germline CDR1 reads SGHRS; CDR2 reads YFSETQ. V shed 2 bases and J 2 bases; nucleotides not matched to a gene: 5. The CDR3 sequence is CASSFNLAGGAYNEQFF. DNA for the CDR3: TGCGCCAGCAGCTTCAACCTAGCGGGAGGGGCCTACAATGAGCAGTTCTTC.

The rearrangement joins TRBV24-1 to TRBJ2-1; D not resolved. This CDR3 is 13 amino acids long. Trimming removed 4 bases from V and 8 bases from J, with 11 bases in between. In germline, CDR1 is KGHDR, CDR2 SFDVKD. The DNA for the CDR3 is TGTGCCACCAGTGAGGTTCTACGGGATGAGCAGTTCTTC. Amino acid sequence: CATSEVLRDEQFF.

This clonotype was detected a few times. J is TRBJ2-7 and V is TRBV3-1; 8 nucleotides agree with TRBD2. The CDR3 is made up of 14 amino acids. CDR1 is LGHDT, CDR2 YNNKEL, per germline (reference sequence). Unmatched junction bases numbered 4, after V lost 4 bases and J lost 2 bases. The CDR3 sequence: CASSLGGGTYEQYF. The CDR3 nucleotides are TGTGCCAGCAGCCTTGGCGGGGGGACCTACGAGCAGTACTTC.

This clonotype was detected only once. It may be a read error: a sequence one base away is much more abundant. This chain connects TRBV5-5 to TRBJ2-3; D call uncertain. TRBJ1-5 explains the end of the DNA better; the J call may be wrong. The CDR3 runs to 16 residues. Per the germline V gene, CDR1 is SGHKS and CDR2 is YYEKEE (reference sequence). CDR3 in amino acids: CASRPAGGYGEDTQHF. The CDR3 DNA sequence: TGTGCCAGCAGACCAGCGGGAGGCTATGGAGAAGATACGCAGCATTTT.

This clonotype was recorded a few times. The genes are TRBV20-1 and TRBJ2-3; 10 bases match TRBD2. This CDR3 contains 15 residues. With V trimmed by 3 bases and J by 5 bases, 8 bases remained unmatched. From germline, CDR1 is DFQATT and CDR2 SNEGSKA (reference sequence). The CDR3 region has the DNA TGCAGTGCTAGTCTTGGACTAGCGGCGGGAGATACGCAGTATTTT. The encoded protein is CSASLGLAAGDTQYF.

This clonotype was counted a few times. This sequence joins TRBV10-3 and TRBJ1-3, with TRBD1 matching 8 bases. The CDR3 is made up of 14 amino acids. Germline V gene sequence: CDR1 ENHRY, CDR2 SYGVKD. Trimming removed 5 bases from V and 3 bases from J; junction bases left unmatched: 3. The CDR3 DNA is TGTGCCATCAGTCAAGGACAGGGTGGAAACACCATATATTTT. Its translation: CAISQGQGGNTIYF.

This chain's CDR3 is CASSLSPRFGGGSVSNQPQHF. For the CDR3, the DNA is TGTGCCAGCAGTTTAAGTCCCCGCTTTGGGGGGGGGAGTGTTAGCAATCAGCCCCAGCATTTT. V gene TRBV12-3 or TRBV12-4 combines with J gene TRBJ1-5; D perhaps matches TRBD1 (5 bases). Trimming took 2 bases from V and 0 from J, leaving 26 bases between them. CDR3 size: 21 residues.

In its sample, this clonotype was seen once. The V call is TRBV20-1, the J call TRBJ2-1; D is uncertain. Germline V gene sequence: CDR1 DFQATT, CDR2 SNEGSKA (reference sequence). This CDR3 contains 17 residues. Trimming removed 0 bases at V and 0 bases at J, with 15 bases between. CDR3 in DNA: TGCAGTGCTAGAGATCTTAGTGGAAAAAGCTCCTACAATGAGCAGTTCTTC. It yields the protein CSARDLSGKSSYNEQFF.

This rearrangement joins TRBV7-3 to TRBJ1-5; no definite D call. The CDR3 is 13 amino acids. Between the trimmed V and J ends, which lost 5 bases and 6 bases, there was a span of 11 bases. Germline values: CDR1 SGHTA, CDR2 FQGTGA. CDR3: CASSPSWGQPQHF. In DNA, the CDR3 is TGTGCCAGCAGCCCTTCATGGGGTCAGCCCCAGCATTTT.

This clonotype was counted ten times or more. This rearrangement joins TRBV11-2 to TRBJ2-1; weak D call: TRBD2 (6 bases). CDR1 is SGHAT and CDR2 is FQNNGV in the germline V gene. The CDR3 is 19 amino acids. V was pared by 4 bases and J by 0 bases, with 22 bases between. The CDR3, as DNA: TGTGCCAGCAGCTCAACCGGGACTGCGGACGCTAGCTCCTACAATGAGCAGTTCTTC. It translates to CASSSTGTADASSYNEQFF.

V and J are TRBV2 and TRBJ2-7; D gene unclear. The CDR3 loop spans 15 amino acids. CDR1 is SNHLY, CDR2 FYNNEI, per germline. Trimming took off 5 bases at V and 0 bases at J, with 14 bases between the two ends. This CDR3 reads CASSTIRRASYEQYF. CDR3 nucleotides: TGTGCCAGCAGTACCATCCGACGCGCCTCCTACGAGCAGTACTTC.

V usage is TRBV7-6 and J usage is TRBJ1-6, with 11 bases that match TRBD1. J lost 7 bases, V lost 2 bases, and 7 bases had no gene match. Germline CDR1 SGHVS, CDR2 FNYEAQ. The CDR3 is 17 amino acids. As DNA, the CDR3 is TGTGCCAGCAGCTTAAGGGGACAGGGGGTTGTGAATTCACCCCTCCACTTT. This codes for CASSLRGQGVVNSPLHF.

The V call is TRBV6-1, the J call TRBJ2-1, with 16 nucleotides matching TRBD2. The CDR3 consists of 19 residues. The ends lost 5 bases at V and 0 bases at J; junction bases unmatched: 7. Germline V CDR1 and CDR2: MNHNS, SASEGT. CDR3 sequence reads: CASSLTGTSGRASYNEQFF. CDR3 coding DNA: TGTGCCAGCAGTCTAACCGGGACTAGCGGGAGGGCCTCCTACAATGAGCAGTTCTTC.

V and J are TRBV7-2 and TRBJ1-2; D call uncertain. CDR3 length: 15 amino acids. Germline V gene lookup returns CDR1 SGHTA and CDR2 FQGNSA. With 4 bases removed from V and 3 bases from J, the gap between germline ends came to 15 bases. Here the CDR3 reads CASSSLTGRDYGYTF. In DNA, the CDR3 is TGTGCCAGCAGCTCTTTGACGGGAAGAGACTATGGCTACACCTTC.